Shown below are 31 T cell receptor beta chains from a single sample sequenced in a study of blood T cell repertoires in COVID-19. This table comes from immunoSEQ multiplex PCR, and its TCRdb copy is limited to in-frame clones, with some not included. The table has approximately 190,000 clones, roughly four fifths seen once. Sequencing was done on a sample of peripheral blood. The source of these receptors is a woman in her sixties or seventies with active or convalescent COVID-19.

The V gene is TRBV5-4, the J gene TRBJ2-1, with D possibly TRBD1 on 6 matching bases. V dropped 8 bases and J dropped 7 bases, with 19 bases sitting between them. CDR3 length: 14 residues. Germline-derived CDR1 and CDR2 are SGHNT and YYREEE (reference sequence). The CDR3 DNA follows: TGTGCCAGTCTGACCGGGACACACGAGAATGAGCAGTTCTTC. Translation: CASLTGTHENEQFF.

The gene calls are TRBV7-9 and TRBJ1-1, with D unresolved. The CDR3 consists of 15 residues. Germline V lookup: CDR1 SEHNR, CDR2 FQNEAQ (reference sequence). V lost 5 bases and J 4 bases, leaving 17 bases between the germline ends. CDR3 in DNA: TGTGCCAGCAGCCGACTGGGTAGTCTGGGCACTGAAGCTTTCTTT. It encodes CASSRLGSLGTEAFF.

This chain links TRBV5-5 with TRBJ2-5, with 10 bases identical to TRBD1. J lost 5 bases, V lost 4 bases, and 5 bases had no gene match. Germline V CDR1 and CDR2: SGHKS, YYEKEE (reference sequence). This CDR3 comprises 14 residues. CDR3 region: CASSLGQGLETQYF. DNA of the CDR3: TGTGCCAGCAGCCTGGGACAGGGGTTGGAGACCCAGTACTTC.

The rearrangement links TRBV20-1 to TRBJ2-7; D is uncertain. Trimming removed 4 bases at V and 0 bases at J, with 13 bases between. Per the germline V gene, CDR1 is DFQATT and CDR2 is SNEGSKA (reference sequence). CDR3 size: 14 residues. CDR3 sequence reads: CSAIDAGSSYEQYF. The CDR3 region has the DNA TGCAGTGCTATTGACGCCGGTAGCTCCTACGAGCAGTACTTC.

This chain uses TRBV6-4 with TRBJ2-3; 12 bases map to TRBD2. CDR1 and CDR2 (germline): MRHNA, SNTAGT. The CDR3 runs 15 residues. The V and J ends lost 2 bases and 3 bases, in that order; junction bases with no gene match: 0. CDR3 protein: CASSDGTSGTDTQYF. The CDR3 DNA follows: TGTGCCAGCAGTGACGGGACTAGCGGGACAGATACGCAGTATTTT.

The chain's CDR3 is CASSLSPAYEQYF. The CDR3 region has the DNA TGTGCCAGCAGTTTGAGCCCCGCCTACGAGCAGTACTTC. The chain employs TRBV28 and TRBJ2-7, with D uncertain. Germline-derived CDR1 and CDR2 are MDHEN and SYDVKM. Trimming removed 3 bases at V and 2 bases at J, with 8 bases between. CDR3 length equals 13 residues.

J is TRBJ1-5 and V is TRBV6-5, with unresolved D. The CDR3 consists of 12 residues. The V and J ends lost 6 bases and 4 bases respectively, with 7 bases between them. CDR1 and CDR2 from the germline V gene are MNHEY and SVGAGI. The CDR3 loop is CASRISNQPQHF. The DNA for the CDR3 is TGTGCCAGCAGAATTAGTAATCAGCCCCAGCATTTT.

The rearrangement links TRBV30 to TRBJ1-6; TRBD1 is a possible D gene (5 bases). CDR3 length: 13 residues. V lost 8 bases and J 4 bases, leaving 12 bases between the germline ends. Germline values: CDR1 GTSNPN, CDR2 SVGIG (reference sequence). Written as DNA, the CDR3 is TGTGCCACGGTGACAGTGTATAATTCACCCCTCCACTTT. This gives the protein CATVTVYNSPLHF.

V usage is TRBV24-1 and J usage is TRBJ2-5, with 7 nucleotides matching TRBD2. Germline trimming cut 4 bases from V and 5 bases from J; bases unmatched to any gene: 3. The CDR3 spans 13 residues. The germline CDR1 and CDR2 sequences are KGHDR and SFDVKD. CDR3 DNA sequence: TGTGCCACCAGTGAGCCCGGGAGGGAGACCCAGTACTTC. Encoded protein: CATSEPGRETQYF.

This chain links TRBV11-2 with TRBJ1-2; possible D gene TRBD1, 5 bases. V was shortened by 5 bases and J by 3 bases, with 19 bases between the two germline ends. This CDR3 is 16 amino acids long. Germline V gene data show CDR1 as SGHAT and CDR2 as FQNNGV. This chain's CDR3 is CASSPIRQLRHYGYTF. The DNA of the CDR3 is TGTGCCAGCAGCCCCATACGACAGTTAAGGCACTATGGCTACACCTTC.

The genes are TRBV28 and TRBJ2-1; D is unresolved. This CDR3 has 12 amino acids. Germline V gene lookup returns CDR1 MDHEN and CDR2 SYDVKM. The germline V and J ends were trimmed by 5 bases and 8 bases, with 10 bases remaining between them. As DNA, the CDR3 is TGTGCCAGCAGTGAGCTGCTTGATGAGCAGTTCTTC. This gives the protein CASSELLDEQFF.

The chain employs TRBV7-2 and TRBJ2-2; D is possibly TRBD2 (5 bases). CDR1 is SGHTA, CDR2 FQGNSA, per germline. The CDR3 length is 14 residues. The ends were cut back, 2 bases at V and 6 bases at J, with 10 bases in the middle. CDR3 sequence (DNA): TGTGCCAGCAGCTTACAACTAGAAGCCGGGGAGCTGTTTTTT. It encodes CASSLQLEAGELFF. Drawing the rest from reference TRBV7-2 and TRBJ2-2, the complete variable domain is GAGVSQSPSNKVTEKGKDVELRCDPISGHTALYWYRQSLGQGLEFLIYFQGNSAPDKSGLPSDRFSAERTGGSVSTLTIQRTQQEDSAVYLCASSLQLEAGELFFGEGSRLTVL.

The V and J genes are TRBV7-2 and TRBJ1-6; D is unclear. From germline, CDR1 is SGHTA and CDR2 FQGNSA. CDR3 length: 15 residues. The germline V and J ends were trimmed by 0 bases and 10 bases, with 13 bases remaining between them. The CDR3 sequence: CASSLAVGSGSPLHF. For the CDR3, the DNA is TGTGCCAGCAGCTTAGCGGTGGGATCGGGGTCACCCCTCCACTTT. Combining the CDR3 with reference TRBV7-2 and TRBJ1-6 gives the whole variable domain GAGVSQSPSNKVTEKGKDVELRCDPISGHTALYWYRQSLGQGLEFLIYFQGNSAPDKSGLPSDRFSAERTGGSVSTLTIQRTQQEDSAVYLCASSLAVGSGSPLHFGNGTRLTVT.

The CDR3 reads CASSVDGRAITDEQYF. CDR3 DNA sequence: TGTGCCAGCAGCGTAGATGGCAGGGCTATTACGGACGAGCAGTACTTC. The chain has TRBV9 and TRBJ2-7; tentative D call: TRBD1 (5 bases). The germline V and J ends were trimmed by 0 bases and 5 bases, with 18 bases remaining between them. Germline V gene sequence: CDR1 SGDLS, CDR2 YYNGEE. The CDR3 is made up of 16 amino acids.

The rearrangement joins TRBV4-1 to TRBJ2-7; possible D gene TRBD1, 6 bases. Between the trimmed V and J ends, which lost 4 bases and 2 bases, there was a span of 9 bases. Germline-derived CDR1 and CDR2 are MGHRA and YSYEKL. The CDR3 covers 13 residues. CDR3 protein: CASSPTGPYEQYF. The CDR3 nucleotides read TGCGCCAGCAGCCCGACAGGACCCTACGAGCAGTACTTC.

The chain links TRBV13 to TRBJ2-1, with 9 bases that match TRBD2. Losses at the gene ends were 1 base for V and 2 bases for J; bases not matched to a gene: 9. Germline V gives CDR1 PRHDT, CDR2 FYEKMQ (reference sequence). This CDR3 has 18 residues. The CDR3 reads CASSLDTAGGLTYNEQFF. CDR3 coding DNA: TGTGCCAGCAGCTTAGACACCGCGGGAGGGCTAACCTACAATGAGCAGTTCTTC. Full variable domain (remainder filled in from reference TRBV13 and TRBJ2-1): AAGVIQSPRHLIKEKRETATLKCYPIPRHDTVYWYQQGPGQDPQFLISFYEKMQSDKGSIPDRFSAQQFSDYHSELNMSSLELGDSALYFCASSLDTAGGLTYNEQFFGPGTRLTVL.

The sample holds a few counts of this clone. The chain recombines TRBV7-2 with TRBJ1-6; D perhaps matches TRBD1 (6 bases). This CDR3 spans 15 amino acids. Trimming removed 3 bases from V and 0 bases from J, with 6 bases in between. Germline V lookup: CDR1 SGHTA, CDR2 FQGNSA. CDR3: CASSLGHSYNSPLHF. The CDR3 region has the DNA TGTGCCAGCAGCTTGGGACACTCCTATAATTCACCCCTCCACTTT.

The chain couples TRBV19 to TRBJ2-1, with 7 positions matching TRBD2. Trimming at V came to 1 base and at J to 9 bases, leaving 9 bases not matched to a gene. Germline CDR1 reads LNHDA; CDR2 reads SQIVND (reference sequence). The CDR3 consists of 15 residues. CDR3 bases: TGTGCCAGTAGTATAGGTTACGGGAGCGGGATTGAGCAGTTCTTC. Its translation: CASSIGYGSGIEQFF.

CDR3 nucleotides: TGTGCCAGCAGTGAACTAGGTTCCCGAATCGAGCAGTACTTC. Its translation is CASSELGSRIEQYF. The chain links TRBV6-1 to TRBJ2-7, with no clear D. This CDR3 has 14 residues. V shed 2 bases and J shed 6 bases, with 14 bases lying between them. Germline loops: CDR1 MNHNS, CDR2 SASEGT.

This rearrangement joins TRBV28 to TRBJ1-4; the match to TRBD1 covers 9 bases. Germline CDR1 is MDHEN and CDR2 is SYDVKM. The CDR3 contains 15 residues. J was trimmed by 8 bases and V by 3 bases; bases with no gene match: 7. The CDR3: CASSLAGTGQEKLFF. The CDR3, as DNA: TGTGCCAGCAGTTTGGCCGGGACAGGGCAGGAAAAACTGTTTTTT. Full variable domain (remainder filled in from reference TRBV28 and TRBJ1-4): DVKVTQSSRYLVKRTGEKVFLECVQDMDHENMFWYRQDPGLGLRLIYFSYDVKMKEKGDIPEGYSVSREKKERFSLILESASTNQTSMYLCASSLAGTGQEKLFFGSGTQLSVL.

This rearrangement joins TRBV9 to TRBJ2-5; 7 nucleotides match TRBD1. Germline values: CDR1 SGDLS, CDR2 YYNGEE. V was clipped by 0 bases and J by 2 bases; unmatched bases: 16. The length of the CDR3 is 19 residues. The CDR3 bases are TGTGCCAGCAGCGTAGCTACAGGGGCAGGGGTCACCCCACAAGAGACCCAGTACTTC. The encoded protein is CASSVATGAGVTPQETQYF.

V and J are TRBV9 and TRBJ2-4, with D possibly being TRBD1 (6 bases). The CDR3 loop spans 13 amino acids. Germline CDR1 SGDLS, CDR2 YYNGEE. The V and J ends lost 0 bases and 8 bases respectively, with 9 bases between them. CDR3 sequence (DNA): TGTGCCAGCAGCGTAGACAGGGCGGACATTCAGTACTTC. The encoded protein is CASSVDRADIQYF.

The J gene is TRBJ1-1, the V gene TRBV27, with D possibly TRBD1 on 5 matching bases. V lost 5 bases to trimming and J lost 4 bases, with 11 bases between them. Per germline, CDR1 MNHEY and CDR2 SMNVEV (reference sequence). This CDR3 region has 13 residues. CDR3 sequence reads: CASSPGGTTEAFF. The CDR3 nucleotides are TGTGCCAGCAGTCCGGGGGGGACCACTGAAGCTTTCTTT.

Here the CDR3 reads CASSQDRTVFYGYTF. The CDR3, as DNA: TGCGCCAGCAGCCAAGATCGGACAGTCTTCTATGGCTACACCTTC. The genes are TRBV4-1 and TRBJ1-2, with D perhaps TRBD1 (6 bases). In germline, CDR1 is MGHRA, CDR2 YSYEKL. V gave up 0 bases and J gave up 4 bases, with 12 bases separating them. The CDR3 consists of 15 residues.

The CDR3 spells CASNRGTRKTEAFF. As DNA, the CDR3 is TGTGCCAGCAACCGGGGGACGAGGAAGACTGAAGCTTTCTTT. The chain couples TRBV7-4 to TRBJ1-1; D might be TRBD1 (5 bases). V lost 7 bases to trimming and J lost 5 bases, with 17 bases between them. The germline CDR1 and CDR2 sequences are SGHVT and SQSDAQ. This CDR3 has 14 residues. The full variable domain, with the rest looked up from reference TRBV7-4 and TRBJ1-1, is GAGVSQSPRYKVAKRGRDVALRCDSISGHVTLYWYRQTLGQGSEVLTYSQSDAQRDKSGRPSGRFSAERPERSVSTLKIQRTEQGDSAVYLCASNRGTRKTEAFFGQGTRLTVV.

This clone was counted at least ten times. The J gene is TRBJ2-1, the V gene TRBV3-1 (or the pseudogene TRBV3-2); 7 nucleotides line up with TRBD2. Germline-derived CDR1 and CDR2 are LGHDT and YNNKEL (reference sequence). Losses at the gene ends were 1 base for V and 5 bases for J; bases not matched to a gene: 5. This CDR3 comprises 15 residues. Here the CDR3 reads CASSQVGREDNEQFF. The DNA of the CDR3 is TGTGCCAGCAGCCAAGTGGGACGGGAGGACAATGAGCAGTTCTTC.

This sequence joins TRBV11-2 and TRBJ1-2; TRBD1 is a possible D gene (6 bases). Looked up from germline, CDR1 is SGHAT and CDR2 is FQNNGV. CDR3 size: 14 residues. The V end lost 5 bases, the J end lost 5 bases, and 15 bases lay between the germline ends. For the CDR3, the DNA is TGTGCCAGCAGCCCGACGGGGACACGGTATGGCTACACCTTC. Translation gives CASSPTGTRYGYTF.

The chain links TRBV19 to TRBJ1-2, with D unresolved. V lost 3 bases and J lost 5, with 10 bases in between. The CDR3 runs 13 residues. The germline CDR1 and CDR2 sequences are LNHDA and SQIVND (reference sequence). Here the CDR3 reads CASSIGHIYGYTF. CDR3 nucleotides: TGTGCCAGTAGTATTGGGCACATATATGGCTACACCTTC.

The chain is built from TRBV5-1 and TRBJ1-4; 11 nucleotides align to TRBD1. This CDR3 is built from 15 residues. Germline V lookup: CDR1 SGHRS, CDR2 YFSETQ. J gave up 7 bases and V 0 bases, and 2 bases lay outside the gene matches. CDR3 coding DNA: TGCGCCAGCAGCTTGGGGGACAGGGGGACTGAAAAACTGTTTTTT. Translating gives CASSLGDRGTEKLFF.

The genes are TRBV5-6 and TRBJ2-7, with 7 bases aligning to TRBD1. V dropped 4 bases and J dropped 5; count of bases not matched to a gene: 6. The CDR3 loop spans 13 amino acids. Germline V lookup: CDR1 SGHDT, CDR2 YYEEEE. CDR3 in DNA: TGTGCCAGCAGCCTTGACAGGGTCCACGAGCAGTACTTC. Translating it yields CASSLDRVHEQYF.

The chain carries TRBV9 and TRBJ2-4; 7 bases match TRBD1. The CDR3 consists of 13 residues. V shed 4 bases and J 6 bases; nucleotides not matched to a gene: 4. CDR1 is SGDLS, CDR2 YYNGEE, per germline. In nucleotides, the CDR3 is TGTGCCAGCAGCTTGGCAGGGGGAAACATTCAGTACTTC. This codes for CASSLAGGNIQYF.